What follows are 20 T cell receptor beta chains derived from one specimen sequenced in a study of cytomegalovirus exposure and HLA in healthy donors. 60 Vbeta and 13 Jbeta primers were used in PCR. The protocol was immunoSEQ multiplex PCR, while the TCRdb copy is restricted to in-frame clones and leaves out a portion. Of under 150,000 clones listed, under 70% were seen once; the top ten hold roughly 8%. The sample comprised PBMCs. These receptors were taken from a man aged 18 to 29 in good health and CMV-seropositive.

The chain joins TRBV6-4 to TRBJ2-1; D not certain. Trimming removed 2 bases from V and 6 bases from J, with 8 bases in between. Germline CDR1 reads MRHNA; CDR2 reads SNTAGT. The CDR3 totals 13 residues. Here the CDR3 DNA reads TGTGCCAGCAGTGACGGGCCAATCAATGAGCAGTTCTTC. It yields the protein CASSDGPINEQFF.

This chain joins TRBV4-1 and TRBJ1-1; 8 bases agree with TRBD1. J gave up 1 base and V 1 base, and 2 bases lay outside the gene matches. CDR1 and CDR2 (germline): MGHRA, YSYEKL. This CDR3 spans 15 amino acids. CDR3 in amino acids: CASSQAGTGNTEAFF. The CDR3 DNA sequence: TGCGCCAGCAGCCAAGCCGGGACAGGGAACACTGAAGCTTTCTTT.

Note on this clone: One end of the junction does not line up with germline, which may come from a read error. The chain carries TRBV11-2 and TRBJ1-1, with TRBD1 identical over 9 bases. The germline V gene has CDR1 SGHAT and CDR2 FQNNGV. This CDR3 spans 13 amino acids. The CDR3 here is CVSSLWDRAGAFF. The CDR3, as DNA: TGTGTCAGCAGCTTATGGGACAGGGCAGGAGCTTTCTTT.

This sequence joins TRBV7-9 and TRBJ1-4; D perhaps matches TRBD1 (6 bases). CDR1 is SEHNR, CDR2 FQNEAQ, per germline (reference sequence). The CDR3 is 15 amino acids. Deletions cut 5 bases from V and 3 bases from J, with 13 bases between. CDR3 bases: TGTGCCAGCAGCGACCACAGGGCCCCTAATGAAAAACTGTTTTTT. Residues: CASSDHRAPNEKLFF.

This chain links TRBV28 with TRBJ1-3; D call uncertain. CDR3 length: 15 amino acids. V lost 6 bases and J lost 0, with 12 bases in between. Germline CDR1 is MDHEN and CDR2 is SYDVKM. The chain's CDR3 is CASRSAAFSGNTIYF. In DNA form, the CDR3 reads TGTGCCAGCAGGTCCGCTGCGTTCTCTGGAAACACCATATATTTT.

The chain recombines TRBV5-1 with TRBJ1-5, with unresolved D. Germline V gives CDR1 SGHRS, CDR2 YFSETQ. Trimming took off 1 base at V and 4 bases at J, with 6 bases between the two ends. The CDR3 has 13 residues. CDR3: CASSLLSNQPQHF. The CDR3 DNA is TGCGCCAGCAGCTTGCTCTCGAATCAGCCCCAGCATTTT.

V is TRBV10-3 and J is TRBJ2-4, with D maybe TRBD1 (6 bases). Looked up from germline, CDR1 is ENHRY and CDR2 is SYGVKD. V gave up 2 bases and J gave up 4 bases, with 15 bases separating them. The CDR3 runs to 16 residues. CDR3 nucleotide sequence: TGTGCCATCAGTGAGCTGGAAGGGCAGGGGAAAAACATTCAGTACTTC. It encodes CAISELEGQGKNIQYF.

This chain connects TRBV7-6 to TRBJ2-7, with 9 bases identical to TRBD1. Germline V gives CDR1 SGHVS, CDR2 FNYEAQ. V lost 0 bases to trimming and J lost 6 bases; unmatched junction nucleotides: 3. CDR3 length equals 14 residues. CDR3 nucleotide sequence: TGTGCCAGCAGCTTAGCAACAGGGGGCGGCGAGCAGTACTTC. Its translation is CASSLATGGGEQYF.

The J gene is TRBJ1-2, the V gene TRBV7-9, with a weak D call TRBD1 (5 bases). The CDR3 runs 15 residues. V was cut by 2 bases and J by 4 bases, with 14 bases left in between. CDR1 and CDR2 from the germline V gene are SEHNR and FQNEAQ (reference sequence). The chain's CDR3 is CASSLNEGAGYGYTF. CDR3 coding DNA: TGTGCCAGCAGCTTAAACGAAGGGGCCGGCTATGGCTACACCTTC. The full variable domain, rest sourced from reference TRBV7-9 and TRBJ1-2, is DTGVSQNPRHKITKRGQNVTFRCDPISEHNRLYWYRQTLGQGPEFLTYFQNEAQLEKSRLLSDRFSAERPKGSFSTLEIQRTEQGDSAMYLCASSLNEGAGYGYTFGSGTRLTVV.

The chain uses TRBV2 and TRBJ2-3; 8 bases are a match to TRBD2. This CDR3 has 15 amino acids. Germline V gene sequence: CDR1 SNHLY, CDR2 FYNNEI. V gave up 4 bases and J gave up 6 bases; unmatched junction bases: 9. The CDR3 nucleotides are TGTGCCAGCAGTGGTACCGGGACTAGAAGGGATACGCAGTATTTT. This translates into CASSGTGTRRDTQYF.

The chain combines TRBV9 with TRBJ1-3; possible D gene TRBD1, 6 bases. CDR1 SGDLS and CDR2 YYNGEE come from the germline V gene. CDR3 length: 15 amino acids. Trimming left V 0 bases short and J 2 bases short, with 9 bases between. The DNA for the CDR3 is TGTGCCAGCAGCGTAGAAGCAGGGGCTGGAAACACCATATATTTT. It specifies CASSVEAGAGNTIYF.

Here the CDR3 reads CASSLEGLSEAFF. DNA of the CDR3: TGCGCCAGCAGCTTAGAGGGACTCTCTGAAGCTTTCTTT. This rearrangement joins TRBV5-1 to TRBJ1-1, with D perhaps matching TRBD1 (5 bases). V lost 2 bases and J lost 6, with 11 bases in between. The CDR3 consists of 13 residues. Germline lookup yields CDR1 SGHRS and CDR2 YFSETQ.

The gene calls are TRBV23-1 and TRBJ2-7, with a tentative D call TRBD1 (5 bases). TRBV23-1 is flagged as an ORF with uncertain function. The V end lost 3 bases, the J end lost 4 bases, and 19 bases lay between the germline ends. CDR3 length: 16 amino acids. CDR3 bases: TGCGCCAGCAGTCAGGCCAACAGGAGATCTTCTTACGAGCAGTACGTC. Protein product: CASSQANRRSSYEQYV.

The chain employs TRBV6-5 and TRBJ1-6; 7 bases are a match to TRBD1. The CDR3 length is 15 residues. Germline V lookup: CDR1 MNHEY, CDR2 SVGAGI. Trimming removed 4 bases from V and 3 bases from J; junction bases left unmatched: 3. CDR3 nucleotides: TGTGCCAGCAGTTTTTACAGGGGCTATAATTCACCCCTCCACTTT. Its translation is CASSFYRGYNSPLHF.

The CDR3 DNA follows: TGCGCCAGCAGTTTAGTAAGGGGGGGCAAAGAGACCCAGTACTTC. It is translated as CASSLVRGGKETQYF. The J gene is TRBJ2-5, the V gene TRBV4-1, with TRBD2 as a possible D gene (7 bases). Germline lookup yields CDR1 MGHRA and CDR2 YSYEKL. The CDR3 consists of 15 residues. The V end lost 6 bases, the J end lost 3 bases, and 17 bases lay between the germline ends.

The V and J genes are TRBV5-4 and TRBJ2-7; unclear D gene. The CDR3 contains 13 residues. V lost 0 bases to trimming and J lost 6 bases, with 10 bases between them. Germline CDR1 reads SGHNT; CDR2 reads YYREEE (reference sequence). CDR3 nucleotides: TGTGCCAGCAGCTTGGCCGGCCGGAGCGAGCAGTACTTC. It yields the protein CASSLAGRSEQYF.

This chain connects TRBV5-1 to TRBJ1-2; TRBD1 matches 7 bases. With V trimmed by 3 bases and J by 5 bases, 16 bases remained unmatched. Germline V gives CDR1 SGHRS, CDR2 YFSETQ. The CDR3 loop spans 17 amino acids. This chain's CDR3 is CASSYDLNRGPYYGYTF. For the CDR3, the DNA is TGCGCCAGCAGCTACGACCTAAACAGGGGTCCCTATTATGGCTACACCTTC. Full variable domain (outside the CDR3, taken from reference TRBV5-1 and TRBJ1-2): KAGVTQTPRYLIKTRGQQVTLSCSPISGHRSVSWYQQTPGQGLQFLFEYFSETQRNKGNFPGRFSGRQFSNSRSEMNVSTLELGDSALYLCASSYDLNRGPYYGYTFGSGTRLTVV.

In DNA form, the CDR3 reads TGCGCCAGCAGCTTGGAAAAGCCCACAGATACGCAGTATTTT. Translation gives CASSLEKPTDTQYF. The rearrangement joins TRBV5-1 to TRBJ2-3; D ambiguous. This CDR3 is 14 amino acids long. The germline V and J ends were trimmed by 0 bases and 2 bases, with 7 bases remaining between them. Germline V gene data show CDR1 as SGHRS and CDR2 as YFSETQ.

The chain uses TRBV11-2 and TRBJ2-7; no reliable D call. The germline CDR1 and CDR2 sequences are SGHAT and FQNNGV. V was clipped by 3 bases and J by 2 bases, with 14 bases between them. This CDR3 comprises 15 residues. The CDR3 is CASSLSLTVTYEQYF. Written as DNA, the CDR3 is TGTGCCAGCAGCTTGTCCCTGACTGTTACCTACGAGCAGTACTTC.

The V gene is TRBV6-6, the J gene TRBJ2-2, with TRBD2 matching over 9 bases. CDR1 is MNHNY, CDR2 SVGAGI, per germline (reference sequence). The CDR3 contains 16 residues. V was pared by 3 bases and J by 6 bases, with 8 bases of the junction left unmatched. CDR3 nucleotide sequence: TGTGCCAGCAGTTATCCTCGCGGGGGGGCCCCCGGGGAGCTGTTTTTT. Amino acids: CASSYPRGGAPGELFF.